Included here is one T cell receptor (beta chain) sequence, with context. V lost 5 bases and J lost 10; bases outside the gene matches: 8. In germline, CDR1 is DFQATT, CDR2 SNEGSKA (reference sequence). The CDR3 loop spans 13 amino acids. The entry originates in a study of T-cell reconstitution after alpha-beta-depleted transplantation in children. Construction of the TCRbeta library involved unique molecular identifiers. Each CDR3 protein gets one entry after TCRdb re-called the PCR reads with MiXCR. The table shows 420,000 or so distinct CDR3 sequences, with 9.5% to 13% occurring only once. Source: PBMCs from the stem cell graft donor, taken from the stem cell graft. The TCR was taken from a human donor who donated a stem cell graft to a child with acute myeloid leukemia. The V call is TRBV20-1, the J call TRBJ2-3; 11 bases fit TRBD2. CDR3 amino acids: CSAPSGGTSPQYF. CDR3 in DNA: TGCAGTGCTCCTAGCGGGGGGACTAGTCCGCAGTATTTT.